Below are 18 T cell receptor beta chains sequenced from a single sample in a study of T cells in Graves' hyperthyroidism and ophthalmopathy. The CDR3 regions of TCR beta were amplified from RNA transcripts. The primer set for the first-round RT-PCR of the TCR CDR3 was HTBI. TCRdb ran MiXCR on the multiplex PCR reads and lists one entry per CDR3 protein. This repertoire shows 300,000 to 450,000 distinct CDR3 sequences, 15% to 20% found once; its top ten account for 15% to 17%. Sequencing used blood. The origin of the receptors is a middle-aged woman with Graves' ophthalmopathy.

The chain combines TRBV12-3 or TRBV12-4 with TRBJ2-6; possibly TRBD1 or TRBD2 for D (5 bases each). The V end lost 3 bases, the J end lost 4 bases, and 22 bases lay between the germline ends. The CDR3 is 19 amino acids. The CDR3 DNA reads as TGTGCCAGCAGTTTCCTAACCGTAGGGACGCGGCCAGGGGCCAACGTCCTGACTTTC. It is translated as CASSFLTVGTRPGANVLTF.

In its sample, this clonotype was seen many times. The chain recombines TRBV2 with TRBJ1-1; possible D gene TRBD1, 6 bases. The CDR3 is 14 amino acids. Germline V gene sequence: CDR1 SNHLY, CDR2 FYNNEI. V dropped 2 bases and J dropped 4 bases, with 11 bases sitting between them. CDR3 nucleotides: TGTGCCAGCAGTGAAAGGGAGGGGGGCACTGAAGCTTTCTTT. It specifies CASSEREGGTEAFF. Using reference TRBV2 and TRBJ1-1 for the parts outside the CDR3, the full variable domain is EPEVTQTPSHQVTQMGQEVILRCVPISNHLYFYWYRQILGQKVEFLVSFYNNEISEKSEIFDDQFSVERPDGSNFTLKIRSTKLEDSAMYFCASSEREGGTEAFFGQGTRLTVV.

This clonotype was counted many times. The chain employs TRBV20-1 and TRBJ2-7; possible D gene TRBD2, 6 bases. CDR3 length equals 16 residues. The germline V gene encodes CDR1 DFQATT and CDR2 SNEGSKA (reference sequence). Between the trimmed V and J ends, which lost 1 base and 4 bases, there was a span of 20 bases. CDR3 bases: TGCAGTGCTAGAGCGGCCGAAACTAGCCGTTTTTACGAGCAGTACTTC. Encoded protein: CSARAAETSRFYEQYF.

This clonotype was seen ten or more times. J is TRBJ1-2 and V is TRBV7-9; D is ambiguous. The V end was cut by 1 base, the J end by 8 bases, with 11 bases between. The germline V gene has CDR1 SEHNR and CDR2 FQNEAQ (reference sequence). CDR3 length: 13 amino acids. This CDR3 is CASSLDPGRGYTF. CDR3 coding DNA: TGTGCCAGCAGCTTAGACCCCGGGAGAGGCTACACCTTC.

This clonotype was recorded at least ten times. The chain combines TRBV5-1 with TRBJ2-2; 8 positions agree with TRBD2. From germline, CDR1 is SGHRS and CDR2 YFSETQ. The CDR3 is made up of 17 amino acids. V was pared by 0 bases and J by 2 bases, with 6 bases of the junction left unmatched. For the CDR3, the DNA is TGCGCCAGCAGCTTGGCCCCTAGCGGGCAAAACACCGGGGAGCTGTTTTTT. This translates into CASSLAPSGQNTGELFF.

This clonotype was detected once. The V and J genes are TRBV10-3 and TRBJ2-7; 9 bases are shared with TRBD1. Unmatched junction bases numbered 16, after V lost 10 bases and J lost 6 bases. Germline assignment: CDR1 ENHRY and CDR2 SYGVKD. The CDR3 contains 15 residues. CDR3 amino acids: CATWGQGVSNFEQYF. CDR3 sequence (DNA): TGTGCCACGTGGGGACAGGGAGTTTCGAATTTCGAGCAGTACTTC.

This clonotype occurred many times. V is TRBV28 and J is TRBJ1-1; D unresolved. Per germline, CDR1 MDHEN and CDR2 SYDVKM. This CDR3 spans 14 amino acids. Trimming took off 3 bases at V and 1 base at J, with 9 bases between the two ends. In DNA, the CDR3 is TGTGCCAGCAGTTTTTTCTCCGGGAACACTGAAGCTTTCTTT. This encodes CASSFFSGNTEAFF. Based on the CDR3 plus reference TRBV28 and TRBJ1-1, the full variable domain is DVKVTQSSRYLVKRTGEKVFLECVQDMDHENMFWYRQDPGLGLRLIYFSYDVKMKEKGDIPEGYSVSREKKERFSLILESASTNQTSMYLCASSFFSGNTEAFFGQGTRLTVV.

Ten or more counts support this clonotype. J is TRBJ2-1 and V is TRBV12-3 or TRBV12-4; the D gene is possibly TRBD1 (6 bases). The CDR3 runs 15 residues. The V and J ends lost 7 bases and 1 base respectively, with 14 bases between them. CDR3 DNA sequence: TGTGCCAGCACCAATGGACAGCCATCCTACAATGAGCAGTTCTTC. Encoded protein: CASTNGQPSYNEQFF.

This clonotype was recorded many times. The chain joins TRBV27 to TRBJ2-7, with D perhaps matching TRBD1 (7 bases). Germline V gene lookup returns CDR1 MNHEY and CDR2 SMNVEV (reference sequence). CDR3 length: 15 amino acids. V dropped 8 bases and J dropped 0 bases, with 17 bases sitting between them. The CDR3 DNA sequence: TGTGCCAGCCGAGTGGAGGGGGCTCCCTCCTACGAGCAGTACTTC. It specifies CASRVEGAPSYEQYF.

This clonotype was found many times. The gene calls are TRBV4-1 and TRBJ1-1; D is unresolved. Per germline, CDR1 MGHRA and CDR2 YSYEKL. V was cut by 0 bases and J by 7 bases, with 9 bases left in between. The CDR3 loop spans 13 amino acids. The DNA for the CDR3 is TGCGCCAGCAGCCAAGATAGAGGCCTTGAAGCTTTCTTT. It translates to CASSQDRGLEAFF.

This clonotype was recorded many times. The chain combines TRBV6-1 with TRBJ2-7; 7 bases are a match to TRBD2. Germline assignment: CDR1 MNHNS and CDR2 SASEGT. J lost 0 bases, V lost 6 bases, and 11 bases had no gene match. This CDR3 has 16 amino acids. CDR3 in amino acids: CASRSLRDYLSYEQYF. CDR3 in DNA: TGTGCCAGCAGGTCTCTCCGGGACTACCTCTCCTACGAGCAGTACTTC.

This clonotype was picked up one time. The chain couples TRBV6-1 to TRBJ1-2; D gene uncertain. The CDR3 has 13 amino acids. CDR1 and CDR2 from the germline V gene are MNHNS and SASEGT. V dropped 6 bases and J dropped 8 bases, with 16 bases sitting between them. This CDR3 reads CASSPGLLKGYTF. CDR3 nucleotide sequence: TGTGCCAGCAGCCCTGGCCTACTAAAGGGCTACACCTTC.

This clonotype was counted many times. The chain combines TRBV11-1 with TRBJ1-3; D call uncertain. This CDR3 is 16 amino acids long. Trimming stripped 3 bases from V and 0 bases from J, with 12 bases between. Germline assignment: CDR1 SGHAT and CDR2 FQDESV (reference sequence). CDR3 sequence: CASSFGLTTSGNTIYF. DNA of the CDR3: TGTGCCAGCAGCTTTGGGCTCACTACCTCTGGAAACACCATATATTTT. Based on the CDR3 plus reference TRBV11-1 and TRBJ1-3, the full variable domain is EAEVAQSPRYKITEKSQAVAFWCDPISGHATLYWYRQILGQGPELLVQFQDESVVDDSQLPKDRFSAERLKGVDSTLKIQPAELGDSAMYLCASSFGLTTSGNTIYFGEGSWLTVV.

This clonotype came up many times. The CDR3 DNA is TGTGCCAGCAGTAAGACACATTACCAAGAGACCCAGTACTTC. It translates to CASSKTHYQETQYF. The genes are TRBV2 and TRBJ2-5; D is uncertain. The CDR3 is made up of 14 amino acids. Per germline, CDR1 SNHLY and CDR2 FYNNEI. The V gene lost 5 bases and the J gene lost 0 bases, with 10 bases spanning the gap.

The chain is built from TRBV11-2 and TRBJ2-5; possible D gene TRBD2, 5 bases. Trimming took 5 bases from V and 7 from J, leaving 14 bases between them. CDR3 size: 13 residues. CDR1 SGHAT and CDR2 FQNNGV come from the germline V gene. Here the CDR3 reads CASSTGPEGTQYF. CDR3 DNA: TGTGCCAGCAGCACCGGACCCGAGGGGACCCAGTACTTC.

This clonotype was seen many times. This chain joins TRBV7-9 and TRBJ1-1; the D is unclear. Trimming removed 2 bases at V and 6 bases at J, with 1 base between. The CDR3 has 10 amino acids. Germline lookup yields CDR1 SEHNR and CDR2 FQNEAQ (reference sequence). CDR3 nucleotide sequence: TGTGCCAGCAGCTTATCTGAAGCTTTCTTT. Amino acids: CASSLSEAFF.

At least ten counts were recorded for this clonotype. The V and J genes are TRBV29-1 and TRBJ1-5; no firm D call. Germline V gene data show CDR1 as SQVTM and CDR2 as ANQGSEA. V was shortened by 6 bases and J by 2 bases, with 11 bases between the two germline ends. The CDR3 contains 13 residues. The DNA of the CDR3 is TGCAGCGTCTCTAGTGGGGGCAATCAGCCCCAGCATTTT. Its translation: CSVSSGGNQPQHF.

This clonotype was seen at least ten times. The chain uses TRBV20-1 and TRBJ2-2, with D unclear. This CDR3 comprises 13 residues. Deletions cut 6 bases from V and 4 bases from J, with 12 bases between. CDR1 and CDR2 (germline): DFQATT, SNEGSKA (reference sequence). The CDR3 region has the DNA TGCAGTGCCCCGAAGACTTTCACCGGGGAGCTGTTTTTT. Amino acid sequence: CSAPKTFTGELFF.